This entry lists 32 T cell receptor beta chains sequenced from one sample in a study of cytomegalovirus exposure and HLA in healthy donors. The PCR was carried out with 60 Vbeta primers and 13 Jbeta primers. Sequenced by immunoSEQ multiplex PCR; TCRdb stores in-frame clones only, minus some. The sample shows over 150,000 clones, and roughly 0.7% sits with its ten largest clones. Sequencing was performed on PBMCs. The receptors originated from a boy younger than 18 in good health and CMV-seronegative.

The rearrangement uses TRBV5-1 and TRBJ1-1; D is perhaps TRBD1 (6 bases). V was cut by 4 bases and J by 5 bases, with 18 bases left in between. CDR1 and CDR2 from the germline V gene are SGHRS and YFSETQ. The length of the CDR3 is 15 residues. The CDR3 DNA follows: TGCGCCAGCAGCCCCGGTACGGGGGGCAGAACTGAAGCTTTCTTT. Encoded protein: CASSPGTGGRTEAFF. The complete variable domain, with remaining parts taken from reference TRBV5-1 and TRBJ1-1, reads KAGVTQTPRYLIKTRGQQVTLSCSPISGHRSVSWYQQTPGQGLQFLFEYFSETQRNKGNFPGRFSGRQFSNSRSEMNVSTLELGDSALYLCASSPGTGGRTEAFFGQGTRLTVV.

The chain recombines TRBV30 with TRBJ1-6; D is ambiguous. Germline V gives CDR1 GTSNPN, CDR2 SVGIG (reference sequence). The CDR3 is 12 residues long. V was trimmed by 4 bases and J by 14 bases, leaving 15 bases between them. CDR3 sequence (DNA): TGTGCCTGGAACCTCCGGGGAAGGTCCCTCCACTTT. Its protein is CAWNLRGRSLHF.

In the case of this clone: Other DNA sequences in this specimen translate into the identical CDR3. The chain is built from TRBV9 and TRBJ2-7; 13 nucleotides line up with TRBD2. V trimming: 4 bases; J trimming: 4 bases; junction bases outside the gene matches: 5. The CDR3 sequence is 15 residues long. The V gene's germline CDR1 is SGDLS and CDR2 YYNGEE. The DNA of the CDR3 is TGTGCCAGCAGCAAAGGGGGACTAGCGGGATACGAGCAGTACTTC. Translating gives CASSKGGLAGYEQYF.

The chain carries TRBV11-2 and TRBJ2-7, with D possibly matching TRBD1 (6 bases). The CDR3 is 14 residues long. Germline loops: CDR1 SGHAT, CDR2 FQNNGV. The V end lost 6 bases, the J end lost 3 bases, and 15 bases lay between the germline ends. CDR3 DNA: TGTGCCAGCAGTCGGGACACCGTTTACTACGAGCAGTACTTC. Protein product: CASSRDTVYYEQYF.

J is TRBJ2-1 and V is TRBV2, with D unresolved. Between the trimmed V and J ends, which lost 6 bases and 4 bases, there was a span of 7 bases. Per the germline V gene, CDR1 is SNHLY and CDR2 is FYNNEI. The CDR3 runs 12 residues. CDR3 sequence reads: CASSSEYNEQFF. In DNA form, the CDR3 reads TGTGCCAGCAGCAGTGAATACAATGAGCAGTTCTTC.

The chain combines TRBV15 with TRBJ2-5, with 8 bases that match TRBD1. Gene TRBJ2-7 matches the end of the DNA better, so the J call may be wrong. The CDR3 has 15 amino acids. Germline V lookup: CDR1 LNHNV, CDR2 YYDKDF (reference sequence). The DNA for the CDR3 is TGTGCCACCAGCAGATTACCCAGGGGGCTAAACGAGCAGTACTTC. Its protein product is CATSRLPRGLNEQYF.

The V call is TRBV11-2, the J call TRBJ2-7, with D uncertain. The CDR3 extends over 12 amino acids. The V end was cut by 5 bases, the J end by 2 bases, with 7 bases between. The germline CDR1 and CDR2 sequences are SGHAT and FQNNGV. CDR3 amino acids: CASSGPTYEQYF. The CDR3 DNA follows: TGTGCCAGCAGCGGCCCCACCTACGAGCAGTACTTC.

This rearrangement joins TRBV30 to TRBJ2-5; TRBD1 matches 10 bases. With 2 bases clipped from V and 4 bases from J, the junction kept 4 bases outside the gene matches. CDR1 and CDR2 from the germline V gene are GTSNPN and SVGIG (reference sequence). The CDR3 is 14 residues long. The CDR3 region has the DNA TGTGCCTGGAGTACCGGGACAGGGGTAGAGACCCAGTACTTC. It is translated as CAWSTGTGVETQYF.

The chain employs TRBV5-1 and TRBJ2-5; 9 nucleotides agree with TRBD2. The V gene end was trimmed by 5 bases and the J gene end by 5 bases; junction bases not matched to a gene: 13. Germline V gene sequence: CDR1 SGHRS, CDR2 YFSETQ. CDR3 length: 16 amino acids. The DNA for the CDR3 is TGCGCCAGCAGGAGGCTTGGCGGGGGGGCCATTGAGACCCAGTACTTC. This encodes CASRRLGGGAIETQYF.

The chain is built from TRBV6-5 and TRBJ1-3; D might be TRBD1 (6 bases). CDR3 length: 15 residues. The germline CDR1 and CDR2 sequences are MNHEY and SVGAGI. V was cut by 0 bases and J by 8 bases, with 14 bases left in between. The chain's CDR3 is CASSYSRAGVDTIYF. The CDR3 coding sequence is TGTGCCAGCAGTTACTCACGGGCAGGGGTGGACACCATATATTTT.

The CDR3 is CASGREGFGEKLFF. CDR3 DNA sequence: TGTGCCAGCGGAAGGGAGGGATTCGGGGAAAAACTGTTTTTT. The rearrangement uses TRBV27 and TRBJ1-4; D is unclear. Germline CDR1 reads MNHEY; CDR2 reads SMNVEV (reference sequence). V dropped 8 bases and J dropped 8 bases, with 18 bases sitting between them. The CDR3 is 14 amino acids.

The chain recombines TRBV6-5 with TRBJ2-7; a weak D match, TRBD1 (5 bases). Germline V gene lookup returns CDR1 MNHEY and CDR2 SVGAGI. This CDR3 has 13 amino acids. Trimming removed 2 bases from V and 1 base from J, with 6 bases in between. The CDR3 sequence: CASSYPGSYEQYF. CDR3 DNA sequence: TGTGCCAGCAGTTACCCAGGGTCCTACGAGCAGTACTTC.

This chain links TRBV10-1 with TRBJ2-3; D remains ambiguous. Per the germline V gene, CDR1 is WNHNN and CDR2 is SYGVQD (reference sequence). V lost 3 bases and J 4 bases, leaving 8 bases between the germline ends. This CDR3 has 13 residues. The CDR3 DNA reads TGCGCCAGCAGTGACAGCGCCCCAGATACGCAGTATTTT. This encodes CASSDSAPDTQYF.

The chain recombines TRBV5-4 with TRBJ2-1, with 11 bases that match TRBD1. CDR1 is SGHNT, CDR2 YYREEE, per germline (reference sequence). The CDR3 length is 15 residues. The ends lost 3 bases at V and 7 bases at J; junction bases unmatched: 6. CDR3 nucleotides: TGTGCCAGCAGCTATGGACAGGGGGCATCAAATGAGCAGTTCTTC. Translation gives CASSYGQGASNEQFF.

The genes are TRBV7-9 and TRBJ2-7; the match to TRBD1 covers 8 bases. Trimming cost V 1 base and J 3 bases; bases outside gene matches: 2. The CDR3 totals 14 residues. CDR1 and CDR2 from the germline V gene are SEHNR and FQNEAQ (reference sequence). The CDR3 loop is CASSLGTGIYEQYF. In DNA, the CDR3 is TGTGCCAGCAGCTTAGGGACAGGGATCTACGAGCAGTACTTC.

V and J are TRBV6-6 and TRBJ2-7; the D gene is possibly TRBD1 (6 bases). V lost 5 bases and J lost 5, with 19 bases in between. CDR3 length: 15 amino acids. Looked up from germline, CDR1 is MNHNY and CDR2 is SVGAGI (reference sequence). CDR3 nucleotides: TGTGCCAGCAGTACCGCCGGGGCAGGGGTCAACGAGCAGTACTTC. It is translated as CASSTAGAGVNEQYF.

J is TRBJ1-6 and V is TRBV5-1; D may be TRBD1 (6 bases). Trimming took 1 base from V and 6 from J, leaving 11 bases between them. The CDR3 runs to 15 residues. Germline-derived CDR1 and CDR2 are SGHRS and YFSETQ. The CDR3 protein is CASSLQGQSNSPLHF. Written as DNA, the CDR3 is TGCGCCAGCAGCTTGCAAGGACAGAGTAATTCACCCCTCCACTTT.

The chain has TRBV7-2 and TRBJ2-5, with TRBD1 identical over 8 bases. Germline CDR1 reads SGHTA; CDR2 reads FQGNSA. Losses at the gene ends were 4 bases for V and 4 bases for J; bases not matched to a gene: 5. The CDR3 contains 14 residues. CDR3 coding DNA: TGTGCCAGCAGCTCTGGACAGGGAGCAGAGACCCAGTACTTC. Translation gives CASSSGQGAETQYF.

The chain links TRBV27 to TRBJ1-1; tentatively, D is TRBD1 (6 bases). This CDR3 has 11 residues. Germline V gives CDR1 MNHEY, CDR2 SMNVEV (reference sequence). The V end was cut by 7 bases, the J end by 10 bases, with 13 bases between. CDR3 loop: CASITDRGAFF. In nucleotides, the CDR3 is TGTGCCAGCATCACGGACAGAGGAGCTTTCTTT.

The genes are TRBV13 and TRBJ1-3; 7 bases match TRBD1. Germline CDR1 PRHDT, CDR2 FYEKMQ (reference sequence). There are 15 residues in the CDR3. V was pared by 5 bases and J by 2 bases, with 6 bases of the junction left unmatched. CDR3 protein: CASSRDRAAGNTIYF. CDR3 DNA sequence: TGTGCCAGCAGCCGCGACAGGGCAGCTGGAAACACCATATATTTT.

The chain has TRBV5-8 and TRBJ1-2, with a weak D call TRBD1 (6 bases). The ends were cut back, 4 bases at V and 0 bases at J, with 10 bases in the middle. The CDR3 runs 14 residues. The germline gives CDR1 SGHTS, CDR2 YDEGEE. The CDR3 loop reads CASSPTGSNYGYTF. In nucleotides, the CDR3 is TGTGCCAGCAGCCCCACAGGGTCTAACTATGGCTACACCTTC.

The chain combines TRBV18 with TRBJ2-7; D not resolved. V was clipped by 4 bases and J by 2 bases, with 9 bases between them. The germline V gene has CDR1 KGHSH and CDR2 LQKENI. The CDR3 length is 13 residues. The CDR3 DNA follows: TGTGCCAGCTCACTCGCCCAGGCCTACGAGCAGTACTTC. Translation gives CASSLAQAYEQYF.

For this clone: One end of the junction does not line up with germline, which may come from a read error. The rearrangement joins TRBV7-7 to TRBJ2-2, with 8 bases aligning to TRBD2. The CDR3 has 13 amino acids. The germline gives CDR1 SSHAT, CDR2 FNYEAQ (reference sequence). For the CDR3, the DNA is TGTGCCAGCAGCGAATATGCCGGGGGGGGGCTGTTTTTT. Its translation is CASSEYAGGGLFF. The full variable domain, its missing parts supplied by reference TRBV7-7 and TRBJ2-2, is GAGVSQSPRYKVTKRGQDVTLRCDPISSHATLYWYQQALGQGPEFLTYFNYEAQPDKSGLPSDRFSAERPEGSISTLTIQRTEQRDSAMYRCASSEYAGGGLFFGEGSRLTVL.

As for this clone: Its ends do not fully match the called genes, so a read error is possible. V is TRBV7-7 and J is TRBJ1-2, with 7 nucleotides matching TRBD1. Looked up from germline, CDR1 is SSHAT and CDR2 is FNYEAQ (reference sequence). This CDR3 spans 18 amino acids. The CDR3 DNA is TGTGCTAGCAGTCCGAAGGATGGAGGGGGCCTTATAAACTATGGCTACACCTTC. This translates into CASSPKDGGGLINYGYTF.

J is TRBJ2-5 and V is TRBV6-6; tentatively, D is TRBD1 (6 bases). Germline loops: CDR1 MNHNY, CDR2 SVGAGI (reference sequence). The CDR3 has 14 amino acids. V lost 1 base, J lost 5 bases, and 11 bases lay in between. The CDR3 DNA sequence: TGTGCCAGCAGTTACTTGGGGGCGCAGGAGACCCAGTACTTC. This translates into CASSYLGAQETQYF.

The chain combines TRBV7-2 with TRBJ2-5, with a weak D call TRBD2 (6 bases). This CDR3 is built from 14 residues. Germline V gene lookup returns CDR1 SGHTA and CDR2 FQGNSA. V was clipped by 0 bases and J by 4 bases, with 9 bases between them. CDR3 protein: CASSLARGPETQYF. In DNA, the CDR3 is TGTGCCAGCAGCTTAGCGCGGGGCCCAGAGACCCAGTACTTC.

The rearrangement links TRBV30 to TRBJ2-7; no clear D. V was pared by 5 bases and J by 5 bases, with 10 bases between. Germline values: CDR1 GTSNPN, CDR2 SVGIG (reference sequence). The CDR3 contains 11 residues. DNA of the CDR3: TGTGCCTGGGAGGTGGCTAACGAGCAGTACTTC. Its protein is CAWEVANEQYF.

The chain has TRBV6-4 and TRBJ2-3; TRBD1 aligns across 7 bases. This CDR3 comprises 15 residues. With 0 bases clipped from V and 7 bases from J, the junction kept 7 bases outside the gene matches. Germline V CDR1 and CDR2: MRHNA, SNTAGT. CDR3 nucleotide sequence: TGTGCCAGCAGTGACTCCCCCGAAGGGGGCAATACGCAGTATTTT. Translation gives CASSDSPEGGNTQYF.

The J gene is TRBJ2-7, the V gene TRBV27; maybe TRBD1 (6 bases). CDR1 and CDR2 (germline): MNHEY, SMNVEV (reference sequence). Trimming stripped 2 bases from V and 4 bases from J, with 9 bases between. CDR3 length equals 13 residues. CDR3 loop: CASSLTGIYEQYF. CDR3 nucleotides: TGTGCCAGCAGTTTAACAGGGATTTACGAGCAGTACTTC.

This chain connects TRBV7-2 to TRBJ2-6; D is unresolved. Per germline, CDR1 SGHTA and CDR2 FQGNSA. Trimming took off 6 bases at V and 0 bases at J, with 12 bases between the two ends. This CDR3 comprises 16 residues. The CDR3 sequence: CASSGGLLSGANVLTF. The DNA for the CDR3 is TGTGCCAGCAGTGGCGGTCTGCTCTCTGGGGCCAACGTCCTGACTTTC.

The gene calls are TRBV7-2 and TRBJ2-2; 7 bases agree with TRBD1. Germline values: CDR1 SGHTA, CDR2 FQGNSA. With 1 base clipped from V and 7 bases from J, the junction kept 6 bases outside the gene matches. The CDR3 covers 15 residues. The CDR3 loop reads CASSLVQGLGGELFF. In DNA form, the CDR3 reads TGTGCCAGCAGCTTAGTACAGGGGCTGGGCGGGGAGCTGTTTTTT.

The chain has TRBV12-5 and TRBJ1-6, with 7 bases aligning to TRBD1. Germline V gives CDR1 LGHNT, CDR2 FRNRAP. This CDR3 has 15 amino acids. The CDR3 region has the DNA TGTGCCACCGCCAGGGGGATCCCATATAATTCACCCCTCCACTTT. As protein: CATARGIPYNSPLHF.